This T cell receptor (beta chain) was captured in a study of graft-versus-host responses after intestinal transplantation (dated by TCRdb to the early 2020s). With regard to the full study: The transplants that recipients got were multivisceral, liver-intestinal, or isolated intestinal. A peak of at least 4% donor T cells among recipient peripheral blood mononuclear cells was the definition used for donor T cell macrochimerism. Graft-versus-host and host-versus-graft alloreactive T cell clones were tracked in the graft, circulation and bone marrow after intestinal transplantation using bulk TCR-beta CDR3 sequencing. Alloreactive clones were identified by sequencing pre-transplant mixed lymphocyte reaction products and comparing them with unstimulated pre-transplant donor and recipient T cells. The cohort enrolled under 30 intestinal transplant recipients, one of whom was a retransplant, and 3 patients without pretransplant specimens were excluded. All recipients received anti-thymocyte globulin induction followed by maintenance tacrolimus and steroids for about three years. Rather than being sequenced by the commercial service, samples from a few later patients were sequenced in-house on an Illumina MiSeq and processed with MiXCR.

The time point label, as the study defines it: cells obtained before transplantation from donor or recipient. CD3+CD4+ and CD3+CD8+ populations were FACS-sorted from unstimulated pre-transplant donor and recipient cells taken from spleen or lymph nodes. Libraries were built with the immunoSEQ multiplex PCR assay. In most patients, genomic DNA was isolated using the Qiagen DNeasy Blood and Tissue Kit and sent frozen to Adaptive Biotechnologies for TCR sequencing. High-throughput TCR-beta CDR3 sequencing of genomic DNA from most patients was performed by Adaptive Biotechnologies. The paper's data handling went like this. Adaptive's ImmunoSEQ software supplied the TCR sequencing data for approximately 18 patients, while MiXCR and VDJtools were used to process a few other patients. To correct CD4 versus CD8 sorting errors, any sequence found in both subsets at a frequency ratio below 5:1 was removed. CDR3 nucleotide sequences shared by donor and recipient were removed because the origin of these sequences could not be assigned. To be classed as alloreactive, a clone needed at least 2-fold expansion over unstimulated cells and a minimum CFSE-low frequency of 0.002% (template counts) or 0.001% (read counts). Mappable clones were those detected in sequenced pre-transplant spleen, lymph node, or MLR CFSE-low populations of the donor or recipient. Cumulative frequency of alloreactive clones was calculated as a percentage of all sequences weighted by copy number. Drawn from immuneACCESS, this table holds only the in-frame rearrangements with V and J called that TCRdb kept. Clones are partly lost; checked studies trace under half to an unresolved V gene and leave the rest unexplained. The V and J calls and the clone size are those of that table, but D and trimming were determined from the DNA. The sample records approximately 97,000 clones, 80% to 95% of which are singletons. The ten largest account for approximately 0.069% of the sample.

General conclusions and limits of the study: GvH clones were detected in recipient bone marrow, and some of these GvH clones were observed earlier in ileal mucosa or blood, consistent with an intestinal mucosal origin. Early after transplant, peak levels of circulating GvH clones were associated with declines in HvG clones. In patients with donor T cell macrochimerism, the allografts had high GvH to HvG T cell clonal ratios. The conclusions were limited by the relatively low number and heterogeneity of the intestinal transplant patients.

As to this clone: Its binding antigen is unknown. No much larger clonotype is one base removed from it; base qualities were not supplied.

CDR1 and CDR2, looked up from the germline V gene, are MDHEN and SYDVKM. V drops 5 bases and J drops 4 bases, leaving 15 bases in between. The CDR3, from cysteine to phenylalanine, totals 15 residues. Only the CDR3 DNA stays, 45 bases, in frame from base 1. This receptor was obtained from a human donor who was the organ donor for an intestinal transplant. The chain joins TRBV28 to TRBJ1-5; a tentative D call is TRBD1 (5 bases match). Specimen: unstimulated CD8+ T cells sorted from spleen or lymph node cells, collected before transplant. The DNA sequence reads TGTGCCAGCAGTCCTCAGGGTAGTCCTAATCAGCCCCAGCATTTT. Its protein is CASSPQGSPNQPQHF.